These 13 T cell receptor beta chains were all obtained from the same sample, sequenced in a study of T cell changes during pregnancy in multiple sclerosis. Sequencing used immunoSEQ multiplex PCR; TCRdb keeps in-frame clones, though not all of them. The sample lists tens of thousands of clones; 93% were seen once. Sample: peripheral blood, taken in the second trimester of pregnancy. Source of these receptors: a female donor with multiple sclerosis, enrolled in a pregnancy study.

This clone was found once. The rearrangement joins TRBV11-2 to TRBJ1-4; D remains ambiguous. This CDR3 region has 12 residues. Germline V gene data show CDR1 as SGHAT and CDR2 as FQNNGV. Trimming took off 1 base at V and 8 bases at J, with 5 bases between the two ends. CDR3 sequence reads: CASSLVGEKLFF. DNA of the CDR3: TGTGCCAGCAGCTTAGTTGGCGAAAAACTGTTTTTT.

This clone was seen once. V is TRBV9 and J is TRBJ2-2; D remains unclear. This CDR3 comprises 15 residues. Per germline, CDR1 SGDLS and CDR2 YYNGEE. Trimming took 0 bases from V and 4 from J, leaving 10 bases between them. The DNA of the CDR3 is TGTGCCAGCAGCGTAGGTGACCCAGGCACCGGGGAGCTGTTTTTT. Translating it yields CASSVGDPGTGELFF.

The chain employs TRBV6-5 and TRBJ1-1, with 7 bases that match TRBD1. Unmatched junction bases numbered 3, after V lost 0 bases and J lost 8 bases. In germline, CDR1 is MNHEY, CDR2 SVGAGI. The CDR3 extends over 13 amino acids. The CDR3 loop is CASSYSGQREAFF. CDR3 bases: TGTGCCAGCAGTTACTCGGGACAGCGGGAAGCTTTCTTT.

V and J are TRBV4-2 and TRBJ2-2, with TRBD1 matching 7 bases. CDR1 and CDR2 (germline): LGHNA, YNFKEQ. The junction had 12 bases not matched to a gene; V was cut back by 0 bases and J by 5 bases. The CDR3 runs to 18 residues. The CDR3 DNA is TGTGCCAGCAGCCAAGACAAGGCCCAGAAACAGGGGACCGGGGAGCTGTTTTTT. Its protein product is CASSQDKAQKQGTGELFF.

The rearrangement joins TRBV9 to TRBJ1-3; TRBD1 matches 7 bases. There are 19 residues in the CDR3. CDR1 is SGDLS, CDR2 YYNGEE, per germline. The junction had 17 bases not matched to a gene; V was cut back by 1 base and J by 4 bases. CDR3 in DNA: TGTGCCAGCAGCGTAAAACCATTAATATCCGGGACAGTAGGAAACACCATATATTTT. Translation gives CASSVKPLISGTVGNTIYF. Using reference TRBV9 and TRBJ1-3 for the parts outside the CDR3, the full variable domain is DSGVTQTPKHLITATGQRVTLRCSPRSGDLSVYWYQQSLDQGLQFLIQYYNGEERAKGNILERFSAQQFPDLHSELNLSSLELGDSALYFCASSVKPLISGTVGNTIYFGEGSWLTVV.

The chain carries TRBV6-1 and TRBJ2-5; 10 nucleotides align to TRBD2. CDR3 length equals 16 residues. With 4 bases clipped from V and 4 bases from J, the junction kept 9 bases outside the gene matches. The germline gives CDR1 MNHNS, CDR2 SASEGT. The CDR3, as DNA: TGTGCCAGCAGTGGTTTGAGCGGGGGGGAGGGAGAGACCCAGTACTTC. Translation gives CASSGLSGGEGETQYF.

V usage is TRBV29-1 and J usage is TRBJ2-1; 8 bases align to TRBD2. The V gene end was trimmed by 2 bases and the J gene end by 8 bases; junction bases not matched to a gene: 5. CDR3 length: 13 amino acids. Germline values: CDR1 SQVTM, CDR2 ANQGSEA. The CDR3 is CSVERGLVDEQFF. The CDR3 bases are TGCAGCGTTGAAAGGGGACTAGTCGATGAGCAGTTCTTC.

The genes are TRBV27 and TRBJ1-2, with D maybe TRBD1 (6 bases). The V end was cut by 8 bases, the J end by 8 bases, with 24 bases between. The V gene's germline CDR1 is MNHEY and CDR2 SMNVEV (reference sequence). CDR3 length equals 15 residues. The CDR3, as DNA: TGTGCCAGCGGAATAAATTTGGGGCAGGGGAACGGCTACACCTTC. As protein: CASGINLGQGNGYTF.

The chain joins TRBV9 to TRBJ1-2; 7 nucleotides align to TRBD1. V trimming: 4 bases; J trimming: 4 bases; junction bases outside the gene matches: 10. The CDR3 totals 15 residues. Germline values: CDR1 SGDLS, CDR2 YYNGEE. Here the CDR3 reads CASSNRQGPVYGYTF. CDR3 bases: TGTGCCAGCAGCAACCGACAGGGTCCCGTCTATGGCTACACCTTC.

V is TRBV2 and J is TRBJ1-5, with 9 bases that match TRBD1. J gave up 7 bases and V 2 bases, and 6 bases lay outside the gene matches. Germline lookup yields CDR1 SNHLY and CDR2 FYNNEI. The CDR3 loop spans 15 amino acids. The chain's CDR3 is CASSEFDRGGQPQHF. Written as DNA, the CDR3 is TGTGCCAGCAGTGAATTTGACAGGGGGGGGCAGCCCCAGCATTTT. The full variable domain, completed using reference TRBV2 and TRBJ1-5, is EPEVTQTPSHQVTQMGQEVILRCVPISNHLYFYWYRQILGQKVEFLVSFYNNEISEKSEIFDDQFSVERPDGSNFTLKIRSTKLEDSAMYFCASSEFDRGGQPQHFGDGTRLSIL.

This clone was counted a single time. The chain joins TRBV7-8 to TRBJ2-7, with D unclear. Germline CDR1 is SGHVS and CDR2 is FQNEAQ. This CDR3 comprises 12 residues. Trimming removed 5 bases at V and 6 bases at J, with 11 bases between. The CDR3 sequence: CASSPRRTEQYF. In DNA form, the CDR3 reads TGTGCCAGCAGCCCGAGGCGCACCGAGCAGTACTTC.

V usage is TRBV27 and J usage is TRBJ2-1, with 10 positions matching TRBD2. This CDR3 spans 15 amino acids. Germline loops: CDR1 MNHEY, CDR2 SMNVEV (reference sequence). The V segment lost 5 bases and the J segment 8 bases; nucleotides outside the gene matches: 9. CDR3 region: CASSPRTSGRDEQFF. In nucleotides, the CDR3 is TGTGCCAGCAGTCCGAGGACTAGCGGCAGGGATGAGCAGTTCTTC.

The chain couples TRBV14 to TRBJ2-2; possible D gene TRBD1, 5 bases. Germline V CDR1 and CDR2: SGHDN, FVKESK. V was shortened by 0 bases and J by 7 bases, with 12 bases between the two germline ends. The CDR3 runs to 15 residues. For the CDR3, the DNA is TGTGCCAGCAGCCAAGATAGCAGGGTGCTCGGGGAGCTGTTTTTT. The encoded protein is CASSQDSRVLGELFF.